A selection of T cell receptor beta chains follows, all from one sample in a study of T cells in Graves' hyperthyroidism and ophthalmopathy. From the multiplex PCR reads, TCRdb called clonotypes with MiXCR, one entry per CDR3 protein. The table shows about 690,000 distinct CDR3 sequences, with roughly a sixth occurring only once. Input material: blood. These receptors came from a man aged 45 to 65 with Graves' hyperthyroidism. Each CDR3 is given without its conserved first and last residue.

V gene	J gene	CDR3 protein
TRBV24-1	TRBJ2-7	ATSPGQGYEQY
TRBV28	TRBJ2-1	ASTHHSSYNEQF
TRBV6-1	TRBJ2-1	ASSSGTSGTPSYNEQF
TRBV30	TRBJ2-2	AWNSWGKDTGELF
TRBV6-2/TRBV6-3	TRBJ1-1	ASSPEAWGRAETEAF
TRBV24-1	TRBJ2-5	ATSDLRTAQETQY
TRBV9	TRBJ2-1	ASSRSEGGYNEQF
TRBV13	TRBJ2-4	ATREGVSENIQY
TRBV19	TRBJ1-1	ASSIIAGGAF
TRBV27	TRBJ2-5	ASSLWGTSGRIGQETQY
TRBV6-1	TRBJ1-6	ASSSNIWVLDNSPLH
TRBV18	TRBJ2-7	ASSPPGFHEQY
TRBV7-2	TRBJ2-1	ASSSATASYNEQF
TRBV27	TRBJ2-1	ASSTHRGESYNEQF
TRBV7-2	TRBJ2-1	ASSLVGTGHNEQF
TRBV2	TRBJ2-1	AKQRGLGYNEQF
TRBV29-1	TRBJ2-3	SVEDRNREPDTQY
TRBV6-1	TRBJ1-2	ASRQQGANYGYT